This is a list of T cell receptor beta chains from one sample in a study of neurological immune-mediated disorders. TCRdb passed the 5' RACE reads through MiXCR, listing each CDR3 protein once. Altogether under 50,000 distinct CDR3 sequences are present, under 15% being singletons, with the ten largest covering roughly 4.8%. The sample comprised PBMCs. The receptor source for this set is a male donor with HTLV-1-associated myelopathy (HAM/TSP). Each CDR3 is given with its conserved first and last residue. Fields, in order: V gene, CDR3 length, J gene, D gene, clone size, CDR3 protein, CDR3 DNA. The D gene is left open where the match is weak. Size is stated for part of the rows, as once, few or many counts, or as a class when the clone is expanded.

TRBV7-2,15,TRBJ1-3,-,many,CASSFYAASGNTIYF,TGTGCCAGCAGCTTTTACGCAGCCTCTGGAAACACCATATATTTT
TRBV5-1,17,TRBJ2-3,TRBD1,many,CASSSGTADFSTDTQYF,TGCGCCAGCAGCTCCGGGACAGCTGACTTTAGCACAGATACGCAGTATTTT
TRBV5-1,15,TRBJ1-1,-,many,CASSNQQGRNTEAFF,TGCGCCAGCAGCAACCAACAGGGAAGGAACACTGAAGCTTTCTTT
TRBV20-1,14,TRBJ1-1,TRBD1,many,CSARARQGGTEAFF,TGCAGTGCTAGAGCTCGACAGGGCGGCACTGAAGCTTTCTTT
TRBV5-1,10,TRBJ2-1,-,many,CASFGGEQFF,TGCGCCAGCTTCGGGGGTGAGCAGTTCTTC
TRBV2,13,TRBJ2-7,-,-,CASLDPTAYEQYF,TGTGCCAGTTTGGACCCGACGGCCTACGAGCAGTACTTC
TRBV10-3,15,TRBJ2-7,-,many,CAISEKEAGSYEQYF,TGTGCCATCAGTGAGAAGGAAGCAGGATCCTACGAGCAGTACTTC
TRBV20-1,13,TRBJ2-5,-,many,CSAREWRQETQYF,TGCAGTGCTAGAGAGTGGCGGCAAGAGACCCAGTACTTC
TRBV20-1,12,TRBJ1-2,-,many,CSAEGRSPGYTF,TGCAGTGCTGAGGGTCGTTCCCCTGGCTACACCTTC
TRBV28,13,TRBJ1-5,-,-,CASSPGGSQPQHF,TGTGCCAGCAGCCCCGGCGGTAGTCAGCCCCAGCATTTT
TRBV7-6,13,TRBJ1-2,-,many,CASSGLLAYGYTF,TGTGCCAGCAGCGGACTACTGGCCTATGGCTACACCTTC
TRBV12-3/TRBV12-4,13,TRBJ2-1,-,many,CASTPGARGEQFF,TGTGCCAGCACCCCGGGAGCCCGGGGTGAGCAGTTCTTC
TRBV7-9,16,TRBJ1-6,TRBD1,-,CASSSPQGATHSPLHF,TGTGCCAGCAGCTCGCCGCAGGGGGCAACTCATTCACCCCTCCACTTT
TRBV5-6,17,TRBJ2-3,TRBD2,many,CASSLRTSGGAGDTQYF,TGTGCCAGCAGCCTTAGGACTAGCGGGGGGGCAGGAGATACGCAGTATTTT
TRBV20-1,15,TRBJ2-2,TRBD1,many,CSARGGGTGAGELFF,TGCAGTGCTAGAGGGGGGGGGACAGGGGCCGGGGAGCTGTTTTTT
TRBV4-1,15,TRBJ1-3,TRBD1,many,CASSHGTGPGNTIYF,TGCGCCAGCAGCCACGGGACAGGTCCTGGAAACACCATATATTTT
TRBV6-5,11,TRBJ1-4,-,many,CASSYGEKLFF,TGTGCCAGCAGTTACGGTGAAAAACTGTTTTTT
TRBV3-1,15,TRBJ1-2,-,many,CASSQTGISENGYTF,TGTGCCAGCAGTCAAACAGGGATTTCGGAAAATGGCTACACCTTC
TRBV5-5,14,TRBJ1-4,-,few,CASSLLLGSEKLFF,TGTGCCAGCAGCTTGCTTTTAGGAAGTGAAAAACTGTTTTTT
TRBV5-1,14,TRBJ2-5,-,many,CASSIAQNGETQYF,TGCGCCAGCAGTATTGCTCAAAACGGGGAGACCCAGTACTTC
TRBV5-5,17,TRBJ2-5,TRBD2,many,CASSLGLAGGVGETQYF,TGTGCCAGCAGCTTGGGACTAGCGGGGGGAGTCGGGGAGACCCAGTACTTC
TRBV28,18,TRBJ2-1,TRBD2,many,CASSYLSPGLAGAVEQFF,TGTGCCAGCAGTTACCTATCCCCGGGACTAGCGGGGGCGGTTGAGCAGTTCTTC
TRBV5-1,16,TRBJ2-1,-,many,CASSPAGPPSYNEQFF,TGCGCCAGCAGCCCCGCCGGGCCTCCCTCCTACAATGAGCAGTTCTTC
TRBV20-1,14,TRBJ1-5,TRBD1,many,CSATSDRGYQPQHF,TGCAGTGCTACATCGGACAGGGGTTATCAGCCCCAGCATTTT
TRBV29-1,14,TRBJ2-7,-,many,CSVEVSQWGSGQYF,TGCAGCGTTGAAGTCAGTCAGTGGGGGTCGGGGCAGTACTTC
TRBV5-1,16,TRBJ2-1,TRBD2,many,CASSALTSGGAEGQFF,TGCGCCAGCAGCGCACTGACTAGCGGGGGGGCCGAGGGGCAGTTCTTC
TRBV18,16,TRBJ2-7,-,many,CASSPIIHESSYEQYF,TGTGCCAGCTCACCAATTATCCACGAGAGCTCCTACGAGCAGTACTTC